Below are 25 T cell receptor beta chains sequenced from a single sample in a study of PD-1 blockade in classical Hodgkin lymphoma. Here immunoSEQ multiplex PCR was the method, and the copy in TCRdb shows in-frame clones only, minus some. In the table there are about 35,000 clones, 75% to 90% of which are singletons. As for time point: newly diagnosed, previously untreated cHL patient sample. Isolation of CD4+ T cells from thawed PBMCs was performed by magnetic negative selection. Material: CD4+ T cells from blood. These receptors all come from a human donor with classical Hodgkin lymphoma.

The chain joins TRBV6-5 to TRBJ2-2; perhaps TRBD1 as D (5 bases). The germline V gene encodes CDR1 MNHEY and CDR2 SVGAGI. The V and J ends lost 4 bases and 4 bases respectively, with 10 bases between them. The CDR3 spans 14 residues. The CDR3 coding sequence is TGTGCCAGCAGTTCGATGGACACCACCGGGGAGCTGTTTTTT. Amino acids: CASSSMDTTGELFF.

The chain links TRBV15 to TRBJ1-1; D might be TRBD1 (6 bases). The CDR3 is 14 residues long. V shed 4 bases and J shed 4 bases, with 13 bases lying between them. The germline gives CDR1 LNHNV, CDR2 YYDKDF (reference sequence). The CDR3 DNA follows: TGTGCCACCAGCATGAAATTAGGGGGCACTGAAGCTTTCTTT. Translating it yields CATSMKLGGTEAFF. Full variable domain (rest looked up from reference TRBV15 and TRBJ1-1): DAMVIQNPRYQVTQFGKPVTLSCSQTLNHNVMYWYQQKSSQAPKLLFHYYDKDFNNEADTPDNFQSRRPNTSFCFLDIRSPGLGDTAMYLCATSMKLGGTEAFFGQGTRLTVV.

V gene TRBV10-3 combines with J gene TRBJ2-3; 14 nucleotides line up with TRBD2. CDR1 and CDR2 (germline): ENHRY, SYGVKD. V gave up 0 bases and J gave up 4 bases; unmatched junction bases: 3. The CDR3 loop spans 17 amino acids. CDR3: CAISESRTSGGPDTQYF. CDR3 in DNA: TGTGCCATCAGTGAGTCCCGGACTAGCGGGGGGCCAGATACGCAGTATTTT.

This chain links TRBV5-8 with TRBJ2-5, with 15 bases lining up with TRBD2. This CDR3 is built from 18 residues. V lost 4 bases to trimming and J lost 5 bases; unmatched junction nucleotides: 12. Germline values: CDR1 SGHTS, CDR2 YDEGEE. CDR3 DNA sequence: TGTGCCAGCAGCCCGGGGACTAGCGGGAGGCCACGATCGGAGACCCAGTACTTC. This codes for CASSPGTSGRPRSETQYF.

The V gene is TRBV6-1, the J gene TRBJ1-6; perhaps TRBD1 as D (5 bases). The CDR3 runs to 14 residues. Trimming took 4 bases from V and 6 from J, leaving 10 bases between them. CDR1 and CDR2 from the germline V gene are MNHNS and SASEGT. The CDR3 sequence is CASSVQGPNSPLHF. The CDR3 nucleotides read TGTGCCAGCAGTGTCCAGGGTCCTAATTCACCCCTCCACTTT.

The V and J genes are TRBV5-1 and TRBJ1-3, with a possible D match to TRBD1 (6 bases). CDR1 and CDR2 from the germline V gene are SGHRS and YFSETQ. The V and J ends lost 0 bases and 4 bases respectively, with 17 bases between them. The CDR3 is made up of 17 amino acids. This chain's CDR3 is CASSLDGAGARGNTIYF. The CDR3 nucleotides read TGCGCCAGCAGCTTGGATGGGGCGGGGGCGCGAGGAAACACCATATATTTT.

The V and J genes are TRBV10-2 and TRBJ1-2, with 7 nucleotides matching TRBD1. The CDR3 has 14 residues. CDR1 WSHSY and CDR2 SAAADI come from the germline V gene. The V segment lost 7 bases and the J segment 6 bases; nucleotides outside the gene matches: 11. CDR3 DNA sequence: TGCGCCAGCAAGGGAACCGGGACAGCCGATGGCTACACCTTC. Its protein product is CASKGTGTADGYTF.

V gene TRBV28 combines with J gene TRBJ1-4; no reliable D call. Germline V gene data show CDR1 as MDHEN and CDR2 as SYDVKM. Trimming pared 1 base from V and 6 bases from J, leaving 6 bases between. The CDR3 sequence is 13 residues long. Written as DNA, the CDR3 is TGTGCCAGCAGTTTATCCGGGGATGAAAAACTGTTTTTT. Protein product: CASSLSGDEKLFF.

The J gene is TRBJ1-1, the V gene TRBV5-1; D ambiguous. Trimming pared 0 bases from V and 8 bases from J, leaving 5 bases between. The CDR3 is 11 residues long. CDR1 is SGHRS, CDR2 YFSETQ, per germline. This CDR3 reads CASSLVGEAFF. As DNA, the CDR3 is TGCGCCAGCAGCTTGGTTGGGGAAGCTTTCTTT.

The CDR3 coding sequence is TGTGCCAGCAGCCCCGGACGGGGGGCCCTGCCCAATCAGCCCCAGCATTTT. Translating gives CASSPGRGALPNQPQHF. The genes are TRBV7-9 and TRBJ1-5; D might be TRBD1 (6 bases). Germline CDR1 and CDR2: SEHNR and FQNEAQ (reference sequence). This CDR3 spans 17 amino acids. V dropped 5 bases and J dropped 3 bases, with 20 bases sitting between them. The whole variable domain, filled in from reference TRBV7-9 and TRBJ1-5, reads DTGVSQNPRHKITKRGQNVTFRCDPISEHNRLYWYRQTLGQGPEFLTYFQNEAQLEKSRLLSDRFSAERPKGSFSTLEIQRTEQGDSAMYLCASSPGRGALPNQPQHFGDGTRLSIL.

The J gene is TRBJ2-4, the V gene TRBV6-1, with D perhaps assigned TRBD1 or TRBD2 (5 bases each). The CDR3 length is 16 residues. Deletions cut 2 bases from V and 0 bases from J, with 11 bases between. Germline V gene sequence: CDR1 MNHNS, CDR2 SASEGT. CDR3 DNA sequence: TGTGCCAGCAGTGAATTGGGGGATTCAGCCAAAAACATTCAGTACTTC. Protein: CASSELGDSAKNIQYF.

The chain carries TRBV6-5 and TRBJ2-7; TRBD1 agrees at 7 bases. Per the germline V gene, CDR1 is MNHEY and CDR2 is SVGAGI. The CDR3 is made up of 13 amino acids. Trimming at V came to 2 bases and at J to 4 bases, leaving 2 bases not matched to a gene. The CDR3 loop is CASSYRGLYEQYF. The CDR3 DNA is TGTGCCAGCAGTTACAGGGGGCTTTACGAGCAGTACTTC.

The chain carries TRBV14 and TRBJ1-2, with D unclear. The germline V and J ends were trimmed by 1 base and 1 base, with 7 bases remaining between them. This CDR3 region has 14 residues. Germline CDR1 is SGHDN and CDR2 is FVKESK. The CDR3 region is CASSQVSDNYGYTF. In nucleotides, the CDR3 is TGTGCCAGCAGCCAAGTGTCGGATAACTATGGCTACACCTTC.

A remark on this clone: This CDR3 is also generated by other DNA sequences in the sample. The gene calls are TRBV18 and TRBJ1-2; 11 nucleotides agree with TRBD1. Germline CDR1 KGHSH, CDR2 LQKENI. The V segment lost 3 bases and the J segment 8 bases; nucleotides outside the gene matches: 2. The CDR3 is 13 residues long. CDR3 DNA: TGTGCCAGCTCACCGGGACAGGGGGACGGCTACACCTTC. Amino acids: CASSPGQGDGYTF.

The rearrangement links TRBV2 to TRBJ2-3, with D perhaps given as TRBD1 or TRBD2 (5 bases each). Trimming took off 7 bases at V and 2 bases at J, with 13 bases between the two ends. The CDR3 loop spans 14 amino acids. Germline CDR1 is SNHLY and CDR2 is FYNNEI. The CDR3 bases are TGTGCCAGCACAGCCGGGACGCTCACAGATACGCAGTATTTT. Translated, it gives CASTAGTLTDTQYF.

The V gene is TRBV11-3, the J gene TRBJ2-7, with 7 bases identical to TRBD1. Germline V gene data show CDR1 as SGHNT and CDR2 as YENEEA. This CDR3 contains 14 residues. After removal of 5 bases from V and 4 bases from J, the junction contained 8 bases not matched to a gene. CDR3 sequence: CASSAGTEPYEQYF. The DNA of the CDR3 is TGTGCCAGCAGCGCCGGGACAGAACCTTACGAGCAGTACTTC. The variable domain in full, completed from reference TRBV11-3 and TRBJ2-7, reads EAGVVQSPRYKIIEKKQPVAFWCNPISGHNTLYWYLQNLGQGPELLIRYENEEAVDDSQLPKDRFSAERLKGVDSTLKIQPAELGDSAVYLCASSAGTEPYEQYFGPGTRLTVT.

The rearrangement uses TRBV5-5 and TRBJ2-4; 12 nucleotides line up with TRBD2. CDR1 and CDR2 from the germline V gene are SGHKS and YYEKEE (reference sequence). This CDR3 has 15 residues. Losses at the gene ends were 0 bases for V and 11 bases for J; bases not matched to a gene: 6. CDR3 amino acids: CASSLATSGGHVQYF. CDR3 bases: TGTGCCAGCAGCTTGGCAACTAGCGGGGGGCACGTTCAGTACTTC.

V usage is TRBV6-1 and J usage is TRBJ2-7; 7 positions match TRBD1. CDR3 length equals 13 residues. CDR1 is MNHNS, CDR2 SASEGT, per germline. After removal of 5 bases from V and 3 bases from J, the junction contained 4 bases not matched to a gene. The CDR3 loop reads CASSSGQNYEQYF. Here the CDR3 DNA reads TGTGCCAGCAGTTCGGGACAGAACTACGAGCAGTACTTC.

V is TRBV7-6 and J is TRBJ2-5; no definite D call. The germline V and J ends were trimmed by 5 bases and 5 bases, with 12 bases remaining between them. Per germline, CDR1 SGHVS and CDR2 FNYEAQ. This CDR3 region has 13 residues. CDR3 DNA: TGTGCCAGCAGCCCCCGAACTATGGAGACCCAGTACTTC. It codes for CASSPRTMETQYF.

This chain uses TRBV5-1 with TRBJ2-3; TRBD2 aligns across 13 bases. This CDR3 has 16 amino acids. The trim removed 3 bases at V and 2 bases at J, leaving 3 bases unmatched. Germline loops: CDR1 SGHRS, CDR2 YFSETQ. The DNA for the CDR3 is TGCGCCAGCAGCTGGGGACTAGCGGGGATCACAGATACGCAGTATTTT. Residues: CASSWGLAGITDTQYF. The whole variable domain, remainder taken from reference TRBV5-1 and TRBJ2-3, is KAGVTQTPRYLIKTRGQQVTLSCSPISGHRSVSWYQQTPGQGLQFLFEYFSETQRNKGNFPGRFSGRQFSNSRSEMNVSTLELGDSALYLCASSWGLAGITDTQYFGPGTRLTVL.

This chain uses TRBV5-1 with TRBJ1-2, with 10 bases matching TRBD1. J was trimmed by 8 bases and V by 4 bases; bases with no gene match: 5. Per germline, CDR1 SGHRS and CDR2 YFSETQ. The CDR3 contains 13 residues. CDR3 sequence: CASSHDRGQGYTF. Written as DNA, the CDR3 is TGCGCCAGCAGCCATGACAGGGGGCAAGGCTACACCTTC.

The DNA of the CDR3 is TGCGCCAGCAGCCAAGAGGGGCAGACCAATCAGCCCCAGCATTTT. Its translation: CASSQEGQTNQPQHF. V gene TRBV4-3 combines with J gene TRBJ1-5; a weak D match, TRBD1 (5 bases). Trimming took off 0 bases at V and 3 bases at J, with 9 bases between the two ends. The CDR3 consists of 15 residues. Germline CDR1 and CDR2: LGHNA and YSLEER.

The CDR3 DNA is TGTGCCAGCAGCGTAGATAACAGCATGAACACTGAAGCTTTCTTT. This sequence encodes CASSVDNSMNTEAFF. V gene TRBV9 combines with J gene TRBJ1-1; D remains ambiguous. Germline lookup yields CDR1 SGDLS and CDR2 YYNGEE. The V end lost 0 bases, the J end lost 0 bases, and 9 bases lay between the germline ends. The CDR3 length is 15 residues.

J is TRBJ1-2 and V is TRBV4-3, with a weak D call TRBD1 (5 bases). V was shortened by 1 base and J by 4 bases, with 13 bases between the two germline ends. CDR1 and CDR2 from the germline V gene are LGHNA and YSLEER. The CDR3 consists of 15 residues. DNA for the CDR3: TGCGCCAGCAGCCAAGGTCGACAGCGACCCTATGGCTACACCTTC. Translation: CASSQGRQRPYGYTF.

The chain uses TRBV7-2 and TRBJ2-2, with no clear D. Trimming removed 2 bases at V and 4 bases at J, with 11 bases between. The CDR3 sequence is 15 residues long. The germline V gene has CDR1 SGHTA and CDR2 FQGNSA. CDR3 DNA: TGTGCCAGCAGCTTATCAGGCAGGAGCACCGGGGAGCTGTTTTTT. Amino acids: CASSLSGRSTGELFF.